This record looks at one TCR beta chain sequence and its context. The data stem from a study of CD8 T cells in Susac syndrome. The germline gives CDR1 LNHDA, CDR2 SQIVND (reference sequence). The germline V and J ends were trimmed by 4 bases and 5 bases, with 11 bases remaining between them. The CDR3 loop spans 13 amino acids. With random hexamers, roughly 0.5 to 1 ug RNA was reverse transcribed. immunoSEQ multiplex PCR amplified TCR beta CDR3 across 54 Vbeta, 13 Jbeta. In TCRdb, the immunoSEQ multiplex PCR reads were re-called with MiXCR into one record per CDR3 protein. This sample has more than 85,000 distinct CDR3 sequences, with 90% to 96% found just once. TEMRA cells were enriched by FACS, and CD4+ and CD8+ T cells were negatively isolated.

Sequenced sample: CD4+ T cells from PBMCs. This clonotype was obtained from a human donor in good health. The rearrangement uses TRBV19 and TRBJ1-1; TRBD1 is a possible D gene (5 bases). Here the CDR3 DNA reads TGTGCCAGTAGTACAGGGTCGTGGACTGAAGCTTTCTTT. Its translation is CASSTGSWTEAFF.